This TCR beta chain emerged from a study of control samples from healthy donors and cancer patients. The CDR3 spans 14 residues. Trimming removed 6 bases at V and 4 bases at J, with 14 bases between. CDR1 and CDR2 (germline): SNHLY, FYNNEI. This clone is medium-sized within its sample. Some clones are missing from TCRdb's copy, which holds only in-frame ones; the method was immunoSEQ multiplex PCR. This table has some 130,000 clones, over 75% appearing once. The receptor comes from a man aged 35 to 55 in good health. The rearrangement uses TRBV2 and TRBJ2-3; no definite D call. Sequenced: blood. The CDR3 DNA sequence: TGTGCCAGCAGAGTCCTAGGGTCCCCAGATACGCAGTATTTT. It encodes CASRVLGSPDTQYF.